This T cell receptor beta chain derives from a study of post-analysis software for immune sequencing data. The V end was cut by 5 bases, the J end by 0 bases, with 10 bases between. This CDR3 is built from 14 residues. Carried by the TCR beta cDNA libraries were unique molecular identifiers. TCRdb re-called the PCR reads through MiXCR, storing one row per CDR3 protein. The sample holds hundreds of thousands of distinct CDR3 sequences, roughly half seen once. Of note for this clonotype: The antigen remains undetermined.

Points from the study as a whole: About five TRBV segments appeared more often in patients than in controls, and TRBV5-6, TRBV5-1 and TRBV20-1 were among these.

The specimen was blood. The rearrangement uses TRBV12-3 or TRBV12-4 and TRBJ1-1; D remains unclear. This TCR was sampled from a girl aged 5 to 17 with multiple sclerosis. Here the CDR3 DNA reads TGTGCCAGCAGTAAGGATGACATGAACACTGAAGCTTTCTTT. Its protein product is CASSKDDMNTEAFF.